This record looks at one T cell receptor (beta chain) sequence and its context. By share, this clonotype ranks as medium-sized (0.01 to 0.1%). The clone's antigen remains unknown. Base qualities are not recorded, but no much larger clone differs from it by a single base. CDR1 and CDR2 (SEHNR, FQNEAQ) derive from the germline V gene (reference sequence). Including the terminal cysteine and phenylalanine, the CDR3 comprises 15 residues. The read is trimmed to its CDR3 DNA, 45 bases read in frame from base 1. Trimming takes 2 bases from V and 1 base from J, and the germline ends sit 11 bases apart. The sample comes from a study. Instrument used: Illumina MiSeq. TCRdb's own reprocessing of the public reads used fastp at Q25 and MiXCR and kept productive beta chains. Records with the same CDR3 protein are collapsed into one entry carrying the most frequent genes and DNA. Here the sample has over 4,000 distinct CDR3 sequences; 9.5% occur a single time. The ten largest make up 33% of the sample.

This receptor chain uses TRBV7-9 and TRBJ1-1; possibly the D gene is TRBD1, per 5 matching bases. Sample: CD4+ T cells from peripheral blood. This clonotype was obtained from a human donor with rheumatoid arthritis. The CDR3 protein is CASSLRGTSNTEAFF. Here is the DNA: TGTGCCAGCAGCTTAAGAGGGACGTCGAACACTGAAGCTTTCTTT.